The TCR beta chain under discussion was sequenced for a study of early T cells in non-severe SARS-CoV-2 infection. Study in general: Alpha and beta chains were unpaired, from unsorted whole-blood bulk RNA. Notes on the study in general: Lookups in VDJdb leaned toward anti-spike CD8 responses and missed private and CD4 specificities.

The V end was cut by 3 bases, the J end by 7 bases, with 16 bases between. This CDR3 spans 14 amino acids. The germline V gene encodes CDR1 LGHNA and CDR2 YSLEER. This clonotype has more than one count but fewer than ten. What it binds is unknown. Separate cDNA molecules each had unique molecular identifiers attached to them. One entry per CDR3 protein results from TCRdb running MiXCR on the 5' RACE reads. The repertoire consists of some 82,000 distinct CDR3 sequences, with roughly 6% occurring once and the leading ten covering about 7.5%. The chain couples TRBV4-3 to TRBJ2-7; no clear D gene. The specimen sequenced was whole blood. The clonotype originates from an adult who was a healthcare worker with PCR-confirmed SARS-CoV-2 infection or an uninfected control (not recorded which). CDR3 protein: CASSHHLESQEQYF. The DNA of the CDR3 is TGCGCCAGCAGCCACCATCTAGAGTCGCAAGAGCAGTACTTC.